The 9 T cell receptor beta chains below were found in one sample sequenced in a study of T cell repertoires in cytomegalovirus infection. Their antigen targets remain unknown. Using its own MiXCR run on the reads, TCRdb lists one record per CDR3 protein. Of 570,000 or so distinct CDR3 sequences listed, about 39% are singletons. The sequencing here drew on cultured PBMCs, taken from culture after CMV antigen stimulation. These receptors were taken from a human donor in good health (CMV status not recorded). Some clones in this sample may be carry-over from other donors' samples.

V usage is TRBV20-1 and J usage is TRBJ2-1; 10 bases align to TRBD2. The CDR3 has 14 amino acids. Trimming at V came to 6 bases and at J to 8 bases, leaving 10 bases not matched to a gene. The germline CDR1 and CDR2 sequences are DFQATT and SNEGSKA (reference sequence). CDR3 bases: TGCAGTGCGAGGCCTAGCGGGAGTTTTGATGAGCAGTTCTTC. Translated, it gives CSARPSGSFDEQFF.

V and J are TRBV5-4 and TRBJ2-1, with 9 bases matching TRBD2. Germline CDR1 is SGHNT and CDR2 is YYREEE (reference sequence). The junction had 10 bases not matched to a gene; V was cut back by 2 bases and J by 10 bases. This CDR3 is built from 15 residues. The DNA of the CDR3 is TGTGCCAGCAGCTTCTGGCGGGAGGGTCCGGGCGAGCAGTTCTTC. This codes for CASSFWREGPGEQFF.

This CDR3 is CASSQGGYATGELFF. DNA for the CDR3: TGTGCCAGCAGCCAAGGGGGGTATGCCACCGGGGAGCTGTTTTTT. The genes are TRBV14 and TRBJ2-2; tentatively, D is TRBD1 or TRBD2 (5 bases each). The V and J ends lost 1 base and 4 bases respectively, with 10 bases between them. The CDR3 is 15 amino acids. Germline V lookup: CDR1 SGHDN, CDR2 FVKESK.

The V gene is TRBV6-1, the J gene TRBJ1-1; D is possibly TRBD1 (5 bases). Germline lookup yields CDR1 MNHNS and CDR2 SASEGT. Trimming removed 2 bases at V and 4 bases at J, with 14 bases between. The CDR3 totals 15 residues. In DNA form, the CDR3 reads TGTGCCAGCAGTGAATTGGGGGGGTTAGGCACTGAAGCTTTCTTT. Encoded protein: CASSELGGLGTEAFF.

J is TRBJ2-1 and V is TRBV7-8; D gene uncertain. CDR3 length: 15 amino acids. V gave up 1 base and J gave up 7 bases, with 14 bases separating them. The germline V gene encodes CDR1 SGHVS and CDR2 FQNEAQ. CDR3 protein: CASSLGARFDNEQFF. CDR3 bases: TGTGCCAGCAGCTTAGGGGCTAGATTTGATAATGAGCAGTTCTTC.

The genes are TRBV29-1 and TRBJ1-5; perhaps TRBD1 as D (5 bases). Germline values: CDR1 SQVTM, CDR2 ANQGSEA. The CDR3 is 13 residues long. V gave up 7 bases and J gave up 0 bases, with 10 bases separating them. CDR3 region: CSAGQGSNQPQHF. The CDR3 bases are TGCAGCGCTGGGCAGGGTAGCAATCAGCCCCAGCATTTT.

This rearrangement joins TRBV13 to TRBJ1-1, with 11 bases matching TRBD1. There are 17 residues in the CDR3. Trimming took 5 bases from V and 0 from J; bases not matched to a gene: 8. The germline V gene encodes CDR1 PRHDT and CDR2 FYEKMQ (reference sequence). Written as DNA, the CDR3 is TGTGCCAGCAGCCCTGGGGGGGACAGGGGGGTGAACACTGAAGCTTTCTTT. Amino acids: CASSPGGDRGVNTEAFF.

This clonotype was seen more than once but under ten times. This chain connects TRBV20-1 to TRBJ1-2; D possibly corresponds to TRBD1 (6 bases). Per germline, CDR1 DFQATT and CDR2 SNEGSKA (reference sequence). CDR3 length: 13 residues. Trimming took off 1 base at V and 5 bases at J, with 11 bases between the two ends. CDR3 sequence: CSARGTDLYGYTF. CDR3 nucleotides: TGCAGTGCTAGAGGGACAGACTTATATGGCTACACCTTC.

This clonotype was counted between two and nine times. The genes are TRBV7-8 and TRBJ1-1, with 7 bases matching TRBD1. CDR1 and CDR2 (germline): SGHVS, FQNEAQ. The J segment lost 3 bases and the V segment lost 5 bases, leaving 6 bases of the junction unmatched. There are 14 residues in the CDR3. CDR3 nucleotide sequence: TGTGCCAGCAGCGCGGACAGGATGGACACTGAAGCTTTCTTT. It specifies CASSADRMDTEAFF.